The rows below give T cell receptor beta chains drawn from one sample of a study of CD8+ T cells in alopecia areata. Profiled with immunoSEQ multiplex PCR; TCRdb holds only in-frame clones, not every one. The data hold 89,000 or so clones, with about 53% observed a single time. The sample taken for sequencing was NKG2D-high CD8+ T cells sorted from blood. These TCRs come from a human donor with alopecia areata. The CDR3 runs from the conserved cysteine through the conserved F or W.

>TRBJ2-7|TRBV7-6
CASSLATSYEQYF
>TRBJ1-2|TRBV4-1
CASSQIGTTTNYGYTF
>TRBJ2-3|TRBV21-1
CASTLTSARTDTQYF
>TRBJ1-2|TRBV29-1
CSVDAGDFYGYTF
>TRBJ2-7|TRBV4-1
CASSQDLGTGTYYEQYF
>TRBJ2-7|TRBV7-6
CASSAGTGGWEQYF
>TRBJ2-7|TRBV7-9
CASSLEGGIYEQYF
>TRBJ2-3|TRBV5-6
CASSYGTAADTQYF
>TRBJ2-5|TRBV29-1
CSVLDRVAETQYF
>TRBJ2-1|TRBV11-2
CASSYPKAGGVNEQFF
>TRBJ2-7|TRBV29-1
CSVVFLGAGNEQYF
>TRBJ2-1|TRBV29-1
CSVERDWNNEQFF
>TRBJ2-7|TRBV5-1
CASSLEGYEQYF
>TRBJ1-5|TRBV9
CASGEGDQPQHF
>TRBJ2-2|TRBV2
CASIRRLASGELFF
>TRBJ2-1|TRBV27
CASSIHSESSYNEQFF
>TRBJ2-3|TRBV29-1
CSADPGLAADTQYF
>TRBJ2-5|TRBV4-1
CASSWTAGGQETQYF
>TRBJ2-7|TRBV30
CAWSVSLIHEQYF
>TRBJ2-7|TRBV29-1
CSVAETSGYEQYF